A single sample gave rise to the 29 T cell receptor beta chains below, sequenced in a study of T cells after yellow fever vaccination. TCRdb processed the 5' RACE reads anew with MiXCR; each CDR3 protein has one entry. The sample contains around 400,000 distinct CDR3 sequences, roughly 11% of which appear only once. Sequencing was performed on PBMCs, taken on the day of the first yellow fever vaccination. The receptors were sampled from a man aged 18-30 years who received the YFV17D yellow fever vaccine.

In this sample, this clonotype turned up a few times. The chain links TRBV29-1 to TRBJ1-2, with D perhaps matching TRBD1 (5 bases). This CDR3 is built from 12 residues. V shed 3 bases and J shed 6 bases, with 11 bases lying between them. The germline CDR1 and CDR2 sequences are SQVTM and ANQGSEA. The CDR3 here is CSVEIRGDGYTF. The CDR3 bases are TGCAGCGTTGAGATTCGGGGGGATGGCTACACCTTC.

This clonotype was seen more than once but under ten times. The rearrangement links TRBV2 to TRBJ2-1, with D maybe TRBD2 (5 bases). Germline loops: CDR1 SNHLY, CDR2 FYNNEI. This CDR3 has 14 residues. The V and J ends lost 3 bases and 6 bases respectively, with 12 bases between them. CDR3 sequence reads: CASSEWGRGNEQFF. CDR3 nucleotide sequence: TGTGCCAGCAGTGAGTGGGGTCGGGGCAATGAGCAGTTCTTC. The entire variable domain, with the rest obtained from reference TRBV2 and TRBJ2-1, is as follows: EPEVTQTPSHQVTQMGQEVILRCVPISNHLYFYWYRQILGQKVEFLVSFYNNEISEKSEIFDDQFSVERPDGSNFTLKIRSTKLEDSAMYFCASSEWGRGNEQFFGPGTRLTVL.

This clonotype was found many times. The J gene is TRBJ2-1, the V gene TRBV29-1; TRBD2 matches 8 bases. This CDR3 has 11 residues. The V segment lost 4 bases and the J segment 12 bases; nucleotides outside the gene matches: 5. CDR1 is SQVTM, CDR2 ANQGSEA, per germline. For the CDR3, the DNA is TGCAGCGTTGCGGGGGGGGTCGGGCAGTTCTTC. It encodes CSVAGGVGQFF.

At least ten counts were recorded for this clonotype. The chain links TRBV27 to TRBJ2-5; 8 nucleotides line up with TRBD1. Germline V gives CDR1 MNHEY, CDR2 SMNVEV (reference sequence). This CDR3 region has 16 residues. V dropped 5 bases and J dropped 5; count of bases not matched to a gene: 13. In nucleotides, the CDR3 is TGTGCCAGCAGTCCGCAAGGGACAGGTGGTGAGGAGACCCAGTACTTC. It specifies CASSPQGTGGEETQYF.

The chain has TRBV5-6 and TRBJ2-7; possibly TRBD1 or TRBD2 for D (6 bases each). The length of the CDR3 is 16 residues. Germline lookup yields CDR1 SGHDT and CDR2 YYEEEE. V was cut by 1 base and J by 4 bases, with 18 bases left in between. CDR3 nucleotides: TGTGCCAGCAGCTTGCTAGGTCGCAGGGGAGGATACGAGCAGTACGTC. Amino acids: CASSLLGRRGGYEQYV.

The J gene is TRBJ2-2, the V gene TRBV20-1; tentatively, D is TRBD2 (5 bases). The CDR3 runs 14 residues. Germline V gene lookup returns CDR1 DFQATT and CDR2 SNEGSKA (reference sequence). Trimming cost V 6 bases and J 1 base, with 12 bases left between them. CDR3 in amino acids: CSAWPRVNTGELFF. The DNA for the CDR3 is TGCAGTGCCTGGCCGAGGGTGAACACCGGGGAGCTGTTTTTT.

A few counts support this clonotype. J is TRBJ2-7 and V is TRBV6-1; 8 positions agree with TRBD1. CDR3 length: 14 residues. With V trimmed by 6 bases and J by 3 bases, 7 bases remained unmatched. Germline V lookup: CDR1 MNHNS, CDR2 SASEGT. CDR3 sequence reads: CASSRGLLLYEQYV. In DNA form, the CDR3 reads TGTGCCAGCAGCAGGGGGCTCCTGCTCTACGAGCAGTACGTC.

This clonotype has just a few counts. The chain joins TRBV11-2 to TRBJ1-1; D is undetermined. V was trimmed by 8 bases and J by 3 bases, leaving 16 bases between them. The V gene's germline CDR1 is SGHAT and CDR2 FQNNGV. CDR3 length: 14 amino acids. CDR3 bases: TGTGCCAGCGCGAACGTGCGGGAAGACACTGAAGCTTTCTTT. Its translation: CASANVREDTEAFF.

The chain uses TRBV20-1 and TRBJ2-7, with a weak D call TRBD1 (5 bases). V was cut by 5 bases and J by 6 bases, with 23 bases left in between. The CDR3 sequence is 15 residues long. CDR1 DFQATT and CDR2 SNEGSKA come from the germline V gene (reference sequence). CDR3 protein: CSAPHVGAVAGEQYF. CDR3 sequence (DNA): TGCAGTGCTCCCCATGTTGGGGCGGTGGCAGGCGAGCAGTACTTC.

This clonotype came up a few times. The chain links TRBV7-2 to TRBJ2-1; the D gene could be TRBD1 or TRBD2 (5 bases each). Germline V gives CDR1 SGHTA, CDR2 FQGNSA. The CDR3 covers 15 residues. V was pared by 0 bases and J by 2 bases, with 8 bases between. CDR3 in DNA: TGTGCCAGCAGCTTAGCGGGGGTAACCTACAATGAGCAGTTCTTC. Its translation is CASSLAGVTYNEQFF.

The chain couples TRBV7-2 to TRBJ2-7, with D unclear. V lost 5 bases, J lost 3 bases, and 11 bases lay in between. The CDR3 is 13 residues long. Germline-derived CDR1 and CDR2 are SGHTA and FQGNSA. The CDR3 region has the DNA TGTGCCAGCAGCCCCTCAATTGGCTACGAGCAGTACGTC. It encodes CASSPSIGYEQYV.

The chain couples TRBV5-1 to TRBJ2-3; D perhaps matches TRBD2 (5 bases). CDR1 is SGHRS and CDR2 is YFSETQ in the germline V gene. V shed 1 base and J shed 0 bases, with 9 bases lying between them. CDR3 size: 15 residues. CDR3 sequence reads: CASSLTGDSTDTQYF. In nucleotides, the CDR3 is TGCGCCAGCAGCTTGACCGGGGATAGCACAGATACGCAGTATTTT.

This sequence joins TRBV4-3 and TRBJ1-2, with D unresolved. Germline values: CDR1 LGHNA, CDR2 YSLEER. The CDR3 sequence is 14 residues long. Trimming left V 0 bases short and J 7 bases short, with 12 bases between. This CDR3 reads CASSQEYVTGGYTF. The CDR3 nucleotides read TGCGCCAGCAGCCAAGAATATGTAACGGGTGGCTACACCTTC.

The chain has TRBV6-5 and TRBJ1-2; TRBD1 matches at 9 bases. Germline CDR1 MNHEY, CDR2 SVGAGI. The CDR3 runs 15 residues. The junction had 8 bases not matched to a gene; V was cut back by 2 bases and J by 7 bases. DNA of the CDR3: TGTGCCAGCAGTTACGGAGCACAGGGGGCAATTGGCTACACCTTC. Translating it yields CASSYGAQGAIGYTF.

This clonotype has just a few counts. This chain connects TRBV24-1 to TRBJ2-3, with D tentatively TRBD1 (7 bases). This CDR3 is built from 19 residues. The V end lost 3 bases, the J end lost 4 bases, and 25 bases lay between the germline ends. Germline CDR1 reads KGHDR; CDR2 reads SFDVKD. Here the CDR3 reads CATSDPSVPGGFSADTQYF. Written as DNA, the CDR3 is TGTGCCACCAGTGATCCCTCCGTACCAGGGGGGTTTTCCGCAGATACGCAGTATTTT.

V is TRBV7-3 and J is TRBJ2-5; D uncertain. CDR1 and CDR2 (germline): SGHTA, FQGTGA. Trimming removed 9 bases from V and 4 bases from J, with 15 bases in between. The length of the CDR3 is 13 residues. CDR3 loop: CARSENSRETQYF. The DNA for the CDR3 is TGTGCCAGAAGCGAAAACTCCCGAGAGACCCAGTACTTC.

This clonotype came up a few times. J is TRBJ2-1 and V is TRBV19; TRBD2 matches at 8 bases. V gave up 9 bases and J gave up 9 bases; unmatched junction bases: 13. CDR1 and CDR2 (germline): LNHDA, SQIVND (reference sequence). This CDR3 has 14 residues. In DNA form, the CDR3 reads TGTGCCAGCCAAGCCCAGGCGGGGGGCGGTGAGCAGTTCTTC. This gives the protein CASQAQAGGGEQFF.

J is TRBJ2-3 and V is TRBV5-1, with D perhaps being TRBD1 or TRBD2 (6 bases each). The CDR3 runs to 16 residues. Germline CDR1 and CDR2: SGHRS and YFSETQ. V lost 0 bases, J lost 2 bases, and 13 bases lay in between. CDR3 nucleotide sequence: TGCGCCAGCAGCTTGGTGGGTTCGGGGGCCACAGATACGCAGTATTTT. It codes for CASSLVGSGATDTQYF.

In this sample, this clonotype turned up a few times. This chain links TRBV7-7 with TRBJ2-2, with 9 bases matching TRBD1. The CDR3 runs 15 residues. Germline CDR1 is SSHAT and CDR2 is FNYEAQ (reference sequence). The ends lost 3 bases at V and 6 bases at J; junction bases unmatched: 5. The CDR3 DNA reads as TGTGCCAGCAGCTTCGGACAGGGGTTGTCCGGGGAGCTGTTTTTT. Residues: CASSFGQGLSGELFF.

This clonotype has just a few counts. The chain joins TRBV15 to TRBJ2-6; no clear D gene. CDR3 length: 16 residues. In germline, CDR1 is LNHNV, CDR2 YYDKDF (reference sequence). V lost 3 bases to trimming and J lost 0 bases, with 9 bases between them. The CDR3 protein is CATSSLVNSGANVLTF. CDR3 in DNA: TGTGCCACCAGCAGCCTAGTGAACTCTGGGGCCAACGTCCTGACTTTC.

This clonotype came up a few times. V is TRBV7-9 and J is TRBJ1-1; D is ambiguous. Germline-derived CDR1 and CDR2 are SEHNR and FQNEAQ (reference sequence). The CDR3 extends over 14 amino acids. Trimming cost V 1 base and J 0 bases, with 6 bases left between them. CDR3 sequence: CASSLVGLNTEAFF. The CDR3 bases are TGTGCCAGCAGCTTAGTTGGGTTGAACACTGAAGCTTTCTTT.

There are a few counts of this clonotype. This chain links TRBV5-1 with TRBJ2-3; 11 nucleotides line up with TRBD2. V lost 5 bases and J lost 4; bases outside the gene matches: 3. The germline V gene has CDR1 SGHRS and CDR2 YFSETQ. There are 14 residues in the CDR3. Here the CDR3 DNA reads TGCGCCAGCAGGAGTAGCGGGGGGGCAGATACGCAGTATTTT. This encodes CASRSSGGADTQYF.

There are a few counts of this clonotype. The chain employs TRBV4-3 and TRBJ1-2; maybe TRBD1 (5 bases). V was clipped by 1 base and J by 7 bases, with 13 bases between them. Per germline, CDR1 LGHNA and CDR2 YSLEER. The CDR3 totals 14 residues. CDR3 in DNA: TGCGCCAGCAGCCAAGCGATGGGGGAACGTGGCTACACCTTC. Its translation: CASSQAMGERGYTF.

This clonotype was seen repeatedly, ten times or more. This sequence joins TRBV27 and TRBJ1-2, with D possibly being TRBD1 (6 bases). CDR1 is MNHEY and CDR2 is SMNVEV in the germline V gene (reference sequence). Trimming cost V 5 bases and J 7 bases, with 23 bases left between them. This CDR3 spans 16 amino acids. CDR3 residues: CASSPGTWGAFSGYTF. CDR3 nucleotides: TGTGCCAGCAGTCCGGGCACCTGGGGGGCGTTCTCTGGCTACACCTTC.

This clonotype was recorded a few times. The chain combines TRBV2 with TRBJ2-5; either TRBD1 or TRBD2 may supply D (5 bases each). The CDR3 is 15 amino acids. V lost 9 bases and J lost 2, with 19 bases in between. CDR1 is SNHLY, CDR2 FYNNEI, per germline. CDR3 DNA sequence: TGTGCCAGGGACCGGGGCCCCCTGGCACAAGAGACCCAGTACTTC. It translates to CARDRGPLAQETQYF.

This clonotype occurred a few times. The chain uses TRBV29-1 and TRBJ2-5; TRBD2 might be the D (5 bases). The CDR3 covers 12 residues. V was trimmed by 5 bases and J by 5 bases, leaving 12 bases between them. From germline, CDR1 is SQVTM and CDR2 ANQGSEA. CDR3 in amino acids: CSVYGMRETQYF. The CDR3 region has the DNA TGCAGCGTTTACGGGATGAGGGAGACCCAGTACTTC.

This chain joins TRBV13 and TRBJ1-5; the match to TRBD1 covers 7 bases. The junction had 26 bases not matched to a gene; V was cut back by 5 bases and J by 4 bases. The CDR3 consists of 21 residues. The germline V gene has CDR1 PRHDT and CDR2 FYEKMQ (reference sequence). CDR3 DNA sequence: TGTGCCAGCAGCCAAGAAGAAATACGTCGGGACAGAGATATAGCGAATCAGCCCCAGCATTTT. Amino acids: CASSQEEIRRDRDIANQPQHF.

This clonotype has only a few counts. The chain joins TRBV4-1 to TRBJ2-5, with TRBD2 matching 7 bases. The V gene's germline CDR1 is MGHRA and CDR2 YSYEKL. The CDR3 runs 15 residues. V was clipped by 0 bases and J by 4 bases; unmatched bases: 5. The CDR3: CASSQELRGTETQYF. In DNA form, the CDR3 reads TGCGCCAGCAGCCAAGAGTTGCGGGGGACAGAGACCCAGTACTTC.

Many counts were recorded for this clonotype. The chain has TRBV27 and TRBJ2-1; TRBD1 matches 7 bases. J was trimmed by 9 bases and V by 2 bases; bases with no gene match: 10. Germline V CDR1 and CDR2: MNHEY, SMNVEV (reference sequence). CDR3 length: 15 residues. CDR3 in DNA: TGTGCCAGCAGTTTAGAGGGGGCGGGTGCGGGTGAGCAGTTCTTC. This codes for CASSLEGAGAGEQFF.